The 25 T cell receptor beta chains below all came from one sample that was sequenced in a study of T cell repertoires in cytomegalovirus infection. In TCRdb, the reads were re-called with MiXCR into one record per CDR3 protein. Of a few hundred thousand distinct CDR3 sequences in the sample, about 17% were seen once. Source material: PBMCs. The receptors derive from a human donor in good health (CMV status not recorded). Some clones in this sample may be carry-over from other donors' samples.

This clonotype occurred a few times. The chain employs TRBV11-1 and TRBJ2-5; D not resolved. Per germline, CDR1 SGHAT and CDR2 FQDESV (reference sequence). The CDR3 is 15 amino acids. V was cut by 2 bases and J by 4 bases, with 14 bases left in between. The CDR3 nucleotides read TGTGCCAGCAGCTTATCAGAGGAGTCTTTAGAGACCCAGTACTTC. Translation gives CASSLSEESLETQYF.

The J gene is TRBJ2-6, the V gene TRBV27, with D possibly being TRBD1 (5 bases). The CDR3 is made up of 19 amino acids. Germline CDR1 MNHEY, CDR2 SMNVEV (reference sequence). The V end was cut by 0 bases, the J end by 0 bases, with 15 bases between. The CDR3 reads CASSLSMRQLSSGANVLTF. For the CDR3, the DNA is TGTGCCAGCAGTTTATCGATGCGACAGCTCTCCTCTGGGGCCAACGTCCTGACTTTC.

This clonotype came up a few times. This chain links TRBV6-1 with TRBJ1-5; D is unclear. The length of the CDR3 is 15 residues. Germline-derived CDR1 and CDR2 are MNHNS and SASEGT. V lost 6 bases, J lost 6 bases, and 18 bases lay in between. CDR3 amino acids: CASRDETRGSQPQHF. The CDR3 nucleotides are TGTGCCAGCAGGGATGAAACCCGTGGGAGTCAGCCCCAGCATTTT.

This clonotype has a handful of counts. DNA of the CDR3: TGTGCCAGCAGTCCGTCTGGGACCGTCTATGGCTACACCTTC. This gives the protein CASSPSGTVYGYTF. The rearrangement joins TRBV28 to TRBJ1-2, with a tentative D call TRBD1 (5 bases). The CDR3 runs to 14 residues. Germline-derived CDR1 and CDR2 are MDHEN and SYDVKM. Between the trimmed V and J ends, which lost 5 bases and 4 bases, there was a span of 14 bases.

In its sample, this clonotype was seen many times. The V call is TRBV7-2, the J call TRBJ1-5, with TRBD1 matching over 7 bases. V dropped 4 bases and J dropped 5; count of bases not matched to a gene: 5. CDR3 length: 14 amino acids. Germline CDR1 is SGHTA and CDR2 is FQGNSA. DNA for the CDR3: TGTGCCAGCAGCTCGGACAGGACTTATCAGCCCCAGCATTTT. Translation: CASSSDRTYQPQHF. Supplemented by reference TRBV7-2 and TRBJ1-5, the full variable domain reads GAGVSQSPSNKVTEKGKDVELRCDPISGHTALYWYRQSLGQGLEFLIYFQGNSAPDKSGLPSDRFSAERTGGSVSTLTIQRTQQEDSAVYLCASSSDRTYQPQHFGDGTRLSIL.

V and J are TRBV28 and TRBJ2-2; 10 nucleotides match TRBD2. The germline CDR1 and CDR2 sequences are MDHEN and SYDVKM. V dropped 10 bases and J dropped 4; count of bases not matched to a gene: 6. The CDR3 length is 14 residues. As DNA, the CDR3 is TGTGCCACCTTAGCGGGGGGTCGCACCGGGGAGCTGTTTTTT. It is translated as CATLAGGRTGELFF.

This clonotype was found many times. The chain links TRBV20-1 to TRBJ2-3; the match to TRBD2 covers 8 bases. The CDR3 extends over 16 amino acids. CDR1 DFQATT and CDR2 SNEGSKA come from the germline V gene (reference sequence). The ends lost 2 bases at V and 0 bases at J; junction bases unmatched: 7. CDR3 amino acids: CSARRNAGGSTDTQYF. The CDR3 bases are TGCAGTGCTAGACGGAACGCGGGGGGTAGCACAGATACGCAGTATTTT.

Of note for this clonotype: A clone one base away is much larger, so this may be a read error. The rearrangement links TRBV7-2 to TRBJ1-5; the D gene is possibly TRBD1 (5 bases). The CDR3 totals 18 residues. Germline V lookup: CDR1 SGHTA, CDR2 FQGNSA. As DNA, the CDR3 is TGTGCCAGCAGCACGAGAACGGGGAGGGAGGGGAGCAATCAGCCCCAGCGTTTT. Protein product: CASSTRTGREGSNQPQRF.

The CDR3 protein is CASRIHGLGPYEQYF. In DNA, the CDR3 is TGTGCCAGTCGAATCCATGGGTTAGGACCTTACGAGCAGTACTTC. V and J are TRBV28 and TRBJ2-7; D is uncertain. With 9 bases removed from V and 4 bases from J, the gap between germline ends came to 22 bases. This CDR3 region has 15 residues. Germline lookup yields CDR1 MDHEN and CDR2 SYDVKM.

This clonotype was counted a few times. The V gene is TRBV27, the J gene TRBJ1-2, with D perhaps TRBD1 (6 bases). V was trimmed by 0 bases and J by 2 bases, leaving 19 bases between them. The CDR3 has 18 residues. In germline, CDR1 is MNHEY, CDR2 SMNVEV (reference sequence). In DNA form, the CDR3 reads TGTGCCAGCAGTTTATCCTTTCCTCTGACAGGAAGAAACTATGGCTACACCTTC. Protein: CASSLSFPLTGRNYGYTF.

This clonotype was observed a handful of times. The chain employs TRBV6-2 or TRBV6-3 and TRBJ1-1; D not certain. V was cut by 4 bases and J by 4 bases, with 7 bases left in between. The CDR3 contains 12 residues. Germline loops: CDR1 MNHEY, CDR2 SVGEGT. As DNA, the CDR3 is TGTGCCAGCAGTTCCCGGGGCACTGAAGCTTTCTTT. This translates into CASSSRGTEAFF.

V gene TRBV24-1 combines with J gene TRBJ1-1, with 9 bases lining up with TRBD1. Looked up from germline, CDR1 is KGHDR and CDR2 is SFDVKD. Trimming cost V 3 bases and J 9 bases; bases outside gene matches: 4. This CDR3 has 13 amino acids. As DNA, the CDR3 is TGTGCCACCAGTGATCCGGGACAGGGTAAAGCTTTCTTT. Protein: CATSDPGQGKAFF.

This clonotype has just a few counts. The CDR3 DNA reads as TGTGCCAGCAGCTTAGCGACGGGAAACTATGGCTACACCTTC. The encoded protein is CASSLATGNYGYTF. J is TRBJ1-2 and V is TRBV7-9; D uncertain. Germline values: CDR1 SEHNR, CDR2 FQNEAQ (reference sequence). CDR3 length: 14 residues. V was cut by 0 bases and J by 2 bases, with 7 bases left in between.

The table lists this clonotype with many counts. V is TRBV7-2 and J is TRBJ2-3; 8 nucleotides agree with TRBD2. The CDR3 consists of 15 residues. CDR1 is SGHTA and CDR2 is FQGNSA in the germline V gene. The V gene end was trimmed by 5 bases and the J gene end by 6 bases; junction bases not matched to a gene: 10. CDR3 nucleotide sequence: TGTGCCAGCAGCCCACAGGGCGGGGGGTCGGATACGCAGTATTTT. It codes for CASSPQGGGSDTQYF.

The V call is TRBV20-1, the J call TRBJ1-1; D is uncertain. V gave up 3 bases and J gave up 11 bases, with 16 bases separating them. Germline CDR1 reads DFQATT; CDR2 reads SNEGSKA (reference sequence). The CDR3 is made up of 12 amino acids. The CDR3 here is CSARETDRPAFF. The DNA for the CDR3 is TGCAGTGCTAGGGAAACGGACCGGCCGGCTTTCTTT.

In this sample, this clonotype turned up a few times. This rearrangement joins TRBV5-4 to TRBJ1-4, with 10 bases matching TRBD1. Germline-derived CDR1 and CDR2 are SGHNT and YYREEE (reference sequence). This CDR3 is 15 amino acids long. V gave up 4 bases and J gave up 7 bases; unmatched junction bases: 7. The CDR3 loop is CASSGTGAGGEKLFF. In DNA form, the CDR3 reads TGTGCCAGCAGCGGGACAGGGGCCGGGGGTGAAAAACTGTTTTTT.

The rearrangement uses TRBV6-1 and TRBJ2-3; D not resolved. This CDR3 spans 14 amino acids. Between the trimmed V and J ends, which lost 5 bases and 2 bases, there was a span of 11 bases. The germline V gene encodes CDR1 MNHNS and CDR2 SASEGT. CDR3 bases: TGTGCCAGCAGTTTTAGACTTTTCACAGATACGCAGTATTTT. Translation gives CASSFRLFTDTQYF.

This clonotype was seen at least ten times. V gene TRBV7-2 combines with J gene TRBJ2-7, with D uncertain. This CDR3 has 14 residues. Deletions cut 5 bases from V and 3 bases from J, with 14 bases between. Germline loops: CDR1 SGHTA, CDR2 FQGNSA. The DNA for the CDR3 is TGTGCCAGCAGCCCACATAAAGGAATCTACGAGCAGTACTTC. It translates to CASSPHKGIYEQYF.

This clonotype was detected a few times. The V call is TRBV20-1, the J call TRBJ2-7, with TRBD2 identical over 7 bases. From germline, CDR1 is DFQATT and CDR2 SNEGSKA (reference sequence). This CDR3 comprises 13 residues. V was clipped by 3 bases and J by 10 bases; unmatched bases: 12. CDR3 in amino acids: CSASLPGGSGQYF. Here the CDR3 DNA reads TGCAGTGCTAGTCTACCCGGGGGGTCCGGACAGTACTTC.

CDR3 DNA sequence: TGTGCCAGCAGTCGACAGGGGGGAGACACTGAAGCTTTCTTT. Its translation: CASSRQGGDTEAFF. The J gene is TRBJ1-1, the V gene TRBV12-3 or TRBV12-4, with TRBD1 matching over 9 bases. The V gene end was trimmed by 5 bases and the J gene end by 3 bases; junction bases not matched to a gene: 4. This CDR3 is 14 amino acids long.

This clonotype appeared a few times. The chain has TRBV5-1 and TRBJ2-7; possible D gene TRBD2, 7 bases. V lost 0 bases and J lost 0, with 13 bases in between. The CDR3 is made up of 16 amino acids. CDR1 is SGHRS and CDR2 is YFSETQ in the germline V gene. CDR3 in DNA: TGCGCCAGCAGCTTGGCCGGGGGGCTTTCCTCCTACGAGCAGTACTTC. It yields the protein CASSLAGGLSSYEQYF.

The sample holds a few counts of this clonotype. The chain is built from TRBV10-3 and TRBJ1-6, with 8 bases lining up with TRBD1. The CDR3 loop spans 14 amino acids. V trimming: 7 bases; J trimming: 8 bases; junction bases outside the gene matches: 7. From germline, CDR1 is ENHRY and CDR2 SYGVKD. The CDR3 coding sequence is TGTGCCATCACAGTTGGACAGGGATATTCACCCCTCCACTTT. This translates into CAITVGQGYSPLHF.

This clonotype showed up many times. The chain uses TRBV12-5 and TRBJ2-2; TRBD1 agrees at 10 bases. The length of the CDR3 is 16 residues. Germline V CDR1 and CDR2: LGHNT, FRNRAP. Losses at the gene ends were 6 bases for V and 3 bases for J; bases not matched to a gene: 7. CDR3 amino acids: CASGSTGTGDTGELFF. The CDR3 bases are TGTGCTAGTGGCTCTACCGGGACAGGGGACACCGGGGAGCTGTTTTTT.

In nucleotides, the CDR3 is TGTGCCAGCAGTTTTGAGCCAGACGGGACCCAGTACTTC. Protein: CASSFEPDGTQYF. The chain recombines TRBV27 with TRBJ2-5; D is uncertain. There are 13 residues in the CDR3. The germline V and J ends were trimmed by 3 bases and 7 bases, with 12 bases remaining between them. Germline CDR1 and CDR2: MNHEY and SMNVEV (reference sequence).

Concerning this clonotype: A much larger clone differs by one base, so this may be a read error. The chain is built from TRBV7-8 and TRBJ2-5; unclear D gene. The CDR3 totals 15 residues. The germline CDR1 and CDR2 sequences are SGHVS and FQNEAQ. CDR3 protein: CASSFLGRTKETRYF. The CDR3 DNA reads TGTGCCAGCTCATTCCTTGGACGGACGAAAGAGACCCGGTACTTC.